The present T cell receptor beta chain was sequenced within a study of technical replicates of blood from a few donors. Profiled with immunoSEQ multiplex PCR; TCRdb holds only in-frame clones, not every one. The top ten hold approximately 0.38% of the sample, which has about 97,000 clones, approximately 96% seen once. Germline CDR1 reads SGHNT; CDR2 reads YENEEA. The V segment lost 1 base and the J segment 7 bases; nucleotides outside the gene matches: 7. CDR3 length equals 16 residues. V usage is TRBV11-3 and J usage is TRBJ2-1, with 10 bases that match TRBD2. Sequences were obtained from T cells isolated from PBMCs. This sequence originates from a human donor in good health. In DNA form, the CDR3 reads TGTGCCAGCAGCTTAGCGGCTAGCGGGAGAATGAATGAGCAGTTCTTC. This encodes CASSLAASGRMNEQFF.